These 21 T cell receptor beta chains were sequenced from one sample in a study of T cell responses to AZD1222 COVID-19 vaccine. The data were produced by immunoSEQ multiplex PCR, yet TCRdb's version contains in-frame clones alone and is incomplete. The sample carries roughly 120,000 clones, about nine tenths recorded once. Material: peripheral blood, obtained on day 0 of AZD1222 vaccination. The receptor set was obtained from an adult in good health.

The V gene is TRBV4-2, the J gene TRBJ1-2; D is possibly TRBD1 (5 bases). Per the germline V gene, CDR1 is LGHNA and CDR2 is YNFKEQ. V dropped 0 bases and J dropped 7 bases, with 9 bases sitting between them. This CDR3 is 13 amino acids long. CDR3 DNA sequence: TGTGCCAGCAGCCAAGATGGGGGGGGTGGCTACACCTTC. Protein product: CASSQDGGGGYTF.

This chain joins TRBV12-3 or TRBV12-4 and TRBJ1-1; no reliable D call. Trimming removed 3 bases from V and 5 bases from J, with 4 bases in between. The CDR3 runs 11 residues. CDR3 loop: CASSFRTEAFF. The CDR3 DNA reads TGTGCCAGCAGTTTTAGGACTGAAGCTTTCTTT.

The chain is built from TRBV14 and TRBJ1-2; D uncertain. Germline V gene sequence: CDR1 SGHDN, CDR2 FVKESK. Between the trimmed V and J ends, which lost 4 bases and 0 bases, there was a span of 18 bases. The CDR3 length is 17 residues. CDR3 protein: CASSLTLSGEPNYGYTF. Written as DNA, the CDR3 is TGTGCCAGCAGCCTAACCCTGAGTGGGGAACCTAACTATGGCTACACCTTC. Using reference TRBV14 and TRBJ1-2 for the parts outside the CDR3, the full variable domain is EAGVTQFPSHSVIEKGQTVTLRCDPISGHDNLYWYRRVMGKEIKFLLHFVKESKQDESGMPNNRFLAERTGGTYSTLKVQPAELEDSGVYFCASSLTLSGEPNYGYTFGSGTRLTVV.

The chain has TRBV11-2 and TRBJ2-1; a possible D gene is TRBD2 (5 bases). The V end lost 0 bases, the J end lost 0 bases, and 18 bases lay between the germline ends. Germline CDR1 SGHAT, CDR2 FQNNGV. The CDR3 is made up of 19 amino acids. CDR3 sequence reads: CASSLEVPAARSSYNEQFF. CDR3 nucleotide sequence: TGTGCCAGCAGCTTAGAAGTTCCAGCGGCAAGGAGCTCCTACAATGAGCAGTTCTTC.

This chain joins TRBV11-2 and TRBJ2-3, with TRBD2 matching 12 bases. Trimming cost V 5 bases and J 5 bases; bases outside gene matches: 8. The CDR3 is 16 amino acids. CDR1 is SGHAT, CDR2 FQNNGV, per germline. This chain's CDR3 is CASSQTSGGELDTQYF. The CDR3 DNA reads TGTGCCAGCAGCCAGACTAGCGGGGGAGAGTTAGATACGCAGTATTTT. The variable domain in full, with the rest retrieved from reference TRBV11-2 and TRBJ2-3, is EAGVAQSPRYKIIEKRQSVAFWCNPISGHATLYWYQQILGQGPKLLIQFQNNGVVDDSQLPKDRFSAERLKGVDSTLKIQPAKLEDSAVYLCASSQTSGGELDTQYFGPGTRLTVL.

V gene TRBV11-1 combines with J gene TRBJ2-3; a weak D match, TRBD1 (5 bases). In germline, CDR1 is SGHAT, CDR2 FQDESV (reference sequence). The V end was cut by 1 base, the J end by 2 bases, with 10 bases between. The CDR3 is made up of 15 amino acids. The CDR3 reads CASSLGAGNTDTQYF. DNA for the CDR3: TGTGCCAGCAGCTTAGGGGCAGGGAACACAGATACGCAGTATTTT.

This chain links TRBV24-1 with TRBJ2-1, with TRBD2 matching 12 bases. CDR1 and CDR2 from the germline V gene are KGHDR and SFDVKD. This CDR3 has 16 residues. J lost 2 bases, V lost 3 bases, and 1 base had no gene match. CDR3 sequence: CATSDRLAGAYNEQFF. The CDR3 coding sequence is TGTGCCACCAGTGATCGACTAGCGGGGGCCTACAATGAGCAGTTCTTC.

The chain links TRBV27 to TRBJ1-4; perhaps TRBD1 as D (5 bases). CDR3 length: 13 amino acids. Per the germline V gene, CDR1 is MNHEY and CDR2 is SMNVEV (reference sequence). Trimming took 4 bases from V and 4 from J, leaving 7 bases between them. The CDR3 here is CASSWGVNEKLFF. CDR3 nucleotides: TGTGCCAGCAGTTGGGGGGTTAATGAAAAACTGTTTTTT.

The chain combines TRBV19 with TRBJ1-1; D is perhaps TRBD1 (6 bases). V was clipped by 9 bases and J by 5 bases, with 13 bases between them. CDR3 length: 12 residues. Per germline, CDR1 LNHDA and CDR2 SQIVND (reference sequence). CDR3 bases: TGTGCCAGCCGGGACATTAGTACTGAAGCTTTCTTT. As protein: CASRDISTEAFF.

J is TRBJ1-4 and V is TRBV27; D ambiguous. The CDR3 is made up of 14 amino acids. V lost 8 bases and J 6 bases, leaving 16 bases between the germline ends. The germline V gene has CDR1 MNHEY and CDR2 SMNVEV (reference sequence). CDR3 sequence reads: CASGPGSGYEKLFF. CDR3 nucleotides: TGTGCCAGCGGACCGGGTTCAGGCTATGAAAAACTGTTTTTT.

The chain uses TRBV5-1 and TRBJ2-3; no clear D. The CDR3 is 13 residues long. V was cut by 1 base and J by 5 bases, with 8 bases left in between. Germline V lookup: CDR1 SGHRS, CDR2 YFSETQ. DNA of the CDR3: TGCGCCAGCAGCTTGCAAGGCGGAGATACGCAGTATTTT. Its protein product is CASSLQGGDTQYF.

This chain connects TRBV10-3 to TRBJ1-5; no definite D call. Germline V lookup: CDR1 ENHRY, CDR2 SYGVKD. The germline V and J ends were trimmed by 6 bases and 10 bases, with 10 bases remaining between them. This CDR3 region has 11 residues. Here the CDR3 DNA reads TGTGCCATCAGGACCGAGGTCCCCCAGCATTTT. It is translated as CAIRTEVPQHF.

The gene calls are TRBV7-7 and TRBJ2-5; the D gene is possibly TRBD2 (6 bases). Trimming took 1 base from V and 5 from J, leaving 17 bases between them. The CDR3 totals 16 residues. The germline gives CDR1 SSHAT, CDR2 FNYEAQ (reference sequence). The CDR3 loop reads CASSLEVSGVGETQYF. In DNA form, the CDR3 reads TGTGCCAGCAGCTTAGAGGTTAGCGGTGTCGGCGAGACCCAGTACTTC. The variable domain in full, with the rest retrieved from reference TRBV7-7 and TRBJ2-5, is GAGVSQSPRYKVTKRGQDVTLRCDPISSHATLYWYQQALGQGPEFLTYFNYEAQPDKSGLPSDRFSAERPEGSISTLTIQRTEQRDSAMYRCASSLEVSGVGETQYFGPGTRLLVL.

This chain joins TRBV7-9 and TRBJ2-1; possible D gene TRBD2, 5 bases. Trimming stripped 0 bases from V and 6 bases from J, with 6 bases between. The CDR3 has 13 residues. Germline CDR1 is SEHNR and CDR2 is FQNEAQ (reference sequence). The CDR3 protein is CASSLAGSNEQFF. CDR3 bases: TGTGCCAGCAGCTTAGCGGGGAGCAATGAGCAGTTCTTC.

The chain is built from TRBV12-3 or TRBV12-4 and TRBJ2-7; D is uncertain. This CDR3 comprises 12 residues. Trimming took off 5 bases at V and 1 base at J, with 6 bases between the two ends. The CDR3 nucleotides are TGTGCCAGCAGTCCAGAGTCCTACGAGCAGTACTTC. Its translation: CASSPESYEQYF.

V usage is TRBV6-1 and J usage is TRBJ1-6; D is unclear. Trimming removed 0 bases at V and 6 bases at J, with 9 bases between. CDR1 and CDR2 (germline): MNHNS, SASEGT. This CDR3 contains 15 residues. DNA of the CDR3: TGTGCCAGCAGTGAAGCGCCGGGGATTAATTCACCCCTCCACTTT. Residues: CASSEAPGINSPLHF.

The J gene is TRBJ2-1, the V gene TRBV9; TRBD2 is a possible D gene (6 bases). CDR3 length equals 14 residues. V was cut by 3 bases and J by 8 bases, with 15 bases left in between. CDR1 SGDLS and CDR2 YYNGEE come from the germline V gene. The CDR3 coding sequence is TGTGCCAGCAGCGCTTCGGCGGGAAGGGATGAGCAGTTCTTC. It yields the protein CASSASAGRDEQFF.

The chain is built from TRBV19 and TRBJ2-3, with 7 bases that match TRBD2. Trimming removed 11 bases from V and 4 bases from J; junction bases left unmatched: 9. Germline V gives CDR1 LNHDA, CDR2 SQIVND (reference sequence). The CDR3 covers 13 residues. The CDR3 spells CACVRGSSDTQYF. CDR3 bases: TGTGCCTGTGTGCGGGGGTCGTCAGATACGCAGTATTTT.

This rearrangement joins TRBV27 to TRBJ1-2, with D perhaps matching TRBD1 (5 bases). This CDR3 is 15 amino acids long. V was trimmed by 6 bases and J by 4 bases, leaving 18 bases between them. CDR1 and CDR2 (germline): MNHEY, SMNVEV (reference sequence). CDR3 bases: TGTGCCAGCAGATACGCCTTAGACAGTTCCTATGGCTACACCTTC. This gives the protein CASRYALDSSYGYTF.

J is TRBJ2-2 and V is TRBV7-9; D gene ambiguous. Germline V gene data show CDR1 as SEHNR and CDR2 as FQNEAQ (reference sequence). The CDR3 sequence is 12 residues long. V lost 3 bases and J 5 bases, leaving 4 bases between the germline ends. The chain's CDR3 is CASSLITGELFF. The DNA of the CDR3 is TGTGCCAGCAGCTTGATAACCGGGGAGCTGTTTTTT.

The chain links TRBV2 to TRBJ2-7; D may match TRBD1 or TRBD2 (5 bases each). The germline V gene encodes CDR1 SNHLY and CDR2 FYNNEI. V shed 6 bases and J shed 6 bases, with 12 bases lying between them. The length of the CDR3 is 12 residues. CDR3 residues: CASSGTAAEQYF. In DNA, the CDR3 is TGTGCCAGCAGCGGGACCGCTGCCGAGCAGTACTTC.